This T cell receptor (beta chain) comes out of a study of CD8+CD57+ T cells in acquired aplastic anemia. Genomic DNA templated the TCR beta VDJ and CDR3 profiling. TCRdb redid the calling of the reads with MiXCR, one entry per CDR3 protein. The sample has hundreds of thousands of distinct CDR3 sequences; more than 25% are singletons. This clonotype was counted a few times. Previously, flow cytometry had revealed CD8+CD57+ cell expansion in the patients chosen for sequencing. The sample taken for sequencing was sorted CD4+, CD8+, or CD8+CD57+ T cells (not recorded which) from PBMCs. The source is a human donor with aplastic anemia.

The CDR3 coding sequence is TGCGCCAGCAGCGACCTCACCGGCGAGCAGTACTTC. Protein: CASSDLTGEQYF. The J gene is TRBJ2-7, the V gene TRBV10-1; D uncertain. The CDR3 loop spans 12 amino acids. The V end lost 6 bases, the J end lost 6 bases, and 12 bases lay between the germline ends. Germline V gene data show CDR1 as WNHNN and CDR2 as SYGVQD (reference sequence).